Listed below are T cell receptor beta chains from one sample, sequenced in a study of PD-1 blockade in classical Hodgkin lymphoma. Measured with immunoSEQ multiplex PCR; TCRdb has only the in-frame clones, and not every one. This table has about 64,000 clones, about 90% appearing once. The sample in question was peripheral blood mononuclear cells (PBMCs), obtained before the fourth cycle of nivolumab. The origin of the receptors is a human donor with classical Hodgkin lymphoma. Both conserved end residues are part of each CDR3. The order of the fields is V gene, D gene, clone size, J gene, CDR3 protein, CDR3 DNA. The D gene is left open where the match is weak. Expanded clones get a size class; other rows say once, few or many, or leave the size out.

TRBV7-6	TRBD1	NA	TRBJ1-1	CASSLGTASEAFF	TGTGCCAGCAGCCTCGGGACAGCCTCTGAAGCTTTCTTT
TRBV18	TRBD1	NA	TRBJ1-1	CASSLDRVGTEAFF	TGTGCCAGCTCACTCGACAGGGTGGGAACTGAAGCTTTCTTT
TRBV7-9	NA	NA	TRBJ1-3	CASSSQGTIAGNTIYF	TGTGCCAGCAGCTCACAGGGTACTATCGCTGGAAACACCATATATTTT
TRBV5-8	NA	NA	TRBJ1-5	CASSFGGRSQPQHF	TGTGCCAGCAGCTTTGGGGGGAGGAGTCAGCCCCAGCATTTT
TRBV7-9	NA	NA	TRBJ1-4	CASSPFGRNEKLFF	TGTGCCAGCAGCCCCTTCGGTCGGAATGAAAAACTGTTTTTT
TRBV6-6	NA	NA	TRBJ1-1	CASSYSDGGTEAFF	TGTGCCAGCAGTTACTCAGATGGGGGCACTGAAGCTTTCTTT
TRBV30	TRBD1	few	TRBJ1-1	CAWSQGDPNTEAFF	TGTGCCTGGAGTCAGGGGGACCCAAACACTGAAGCTTTCTTT
TRBV6-1	NA	NA	TRBJ1-1	CASSEEWGANEAFF	TGTGCCAGCAGTGAAGAGTGGGGGGCTAATGAAGCTTTCTTT
TRBV5-4	NA	NA	TRBJ2-5	CASSRSGLLQETQYF	TGTGCCAGCAGCAGGTCAGGCCTACTACAAGAGACCCAGTACTTC
TRBV30	NA	NA	TRBJ2-7	CAWSRGRSYEQYF	TGTGCCTGGAGTAGAGGGAGGTCCTACGAGCAGTACTTC
TRBV7-6	NA	NA	TRBJ2-1	CASSQGADNEQFF	TGTGCCAGCAGCCAAGGGGCGGACAATGAGCAGTTCTTC
TRBV30	NA	NA	TRBJ1-3	CAWSFRATGNTIYF	TGTGCCTGGAGTTTCAGGGCGACTGGAAACACCATATATTTT
TRBV9	TRBD1	NA	TRBJ1-2	CASSTHHPDRGRFRSGYTF	TGTGCCAGCAGCACCCACCACCCGGACAGGGGAAGGTTTCGGTCGGGCTACACCTTC
TRBV5-1	NA	NA	TRBJ2-7	CASTPGPSYEQYF	TGCGCCAGCACACCGGGGCCTTCCTACGAGCAGTACTTC
TRBV5-6	TRBD1	NA	TRBJ1-6	CASNQGTGDSPLHF	TGTGCCAGCAACCAAGGGACAGGTGATTCACCCCTCCACTTT
TRBV2	NA	once	TRBJ2-5	CASSEIRETQYF	TGTGCCAGCAGTGAGATTCGGGAGACCCAGTACTTC
TRBV6-5	TRBD2	NA	TRBJ2-1	CASSLIAGRYNEQFF	TGTGCCAGCAGTTTAATAGCGGGGAGGTACAATGAGCAGTTCTTC
TRBV6-5	NA	NA	TRBJ1-1	CASSSEIPKEAFF	TGTGCCAGCAGTTCCGAGATACCTAAGGAAGCTTTCTTT
TRBV6-6	TRBD1	NA	TRBJ1-2	CASSWDRRVVGYTF	TGTGCCAGCAGCTGGGACAGGAGGGTGGTAGGCTACACCTTC
TRBV2	NA	NA	TRBJ2-3	CASSEAPPDTQYF	TGTGCCAGCAGTGAAGCGCCCCCAGATACGCAGTATTTT
TRBV7-9	NA	once	TRBJ2-5	CASSLGWETQYF	TGTGCCAGCAGCTTGGGGTGGGAGACCCAGTACTTC
TRBV7-9	NA	NA	TRBJ2-7	CASSTGQYEQYF	TGTGCCAGCAGCACCGGGCAATACGAGCAGTACTTC
TRBV18	TRBD1	NA	TRBJ1-6	CASSPRDREQSPLHF	TGTGCCAGCTCACCCCGGGACAGGGAGCAATCACCCCTCCACTTT
TRBV5-8	NA	NA	TRBJ1-5	CASSSGFRGQPQHF	TGTGCCAGCAGCAGTGGGTTCCGGGGCCAGCCCCAGCATTTT
TRBV15	NA	NA	TRBJ2-6	CATSLETPTEVLSGANVLTF	TGTGCCACCAGCCTCGAGACACCCACAGAGGTTCTCTCTGGGGCCAACGTCCTGACTTTC
TRBV4-1	TRBD1	NA	TRBJ2-3	CASSQVSGQGITDTQYF	TGCGCCAGCAGCCAAGTATCAGGACAGGGAATCACAGATACGCAGTATTTT
TRBV7-8	TRBD2	NA	TRBJ2-7	CASSWTSTEQYF	TGTGCCAGCAGCTGGACTAGCACCGAGCAGTACTTC
TRBV7-9	NA	NA	TRBJ2-3	CASSLTGADTQYF	TGTGCCAGCAGCTTGACAGGTGCGGATACGCAGTATTTT
TRBV6-7	TRBD1	NA	TRBJ2-4	CASSYSPRQGEDIQYF	TGTGCCAGCAGTTACTCGCCTAGACAGGGGGAGGACATTCAGTACTTC
TRBV6-1	TRBD2	NA	TRBJ2-1	CASSDSGGWHEQFF	TGTGCCAGCAGTGACAGCGGGGGGTGGCATGAGCAGTTCTTC
TRBV7-6	NA	NA	TRBJ2-1	CASSPRNYNEQFF	TGTGCCAGCAGCCCCCGAAACTACAATGAGCAGTTCTTC
TRBV10-1	TRBD1	once	TRBJ2-1	CASSFSQGANEQFF	TGCGCCAGCAGTTTTAGCCAGGGGGCGAATGAGCAGTTCTTC
TRBV28	NA	NA	TRBJ2-1	CASSSFSTQGHEQFF	TGTGCCAGCAGTTCCTTCTCGACTCAGGGGCATGAGCAGTTCTTC
TRBV6-5	TRBD1	NA	TRBJ1-5	CASSPGQMNRPQHF	TGTGCCAGCAGTCCGGGACAGATGAATCGGCCCCAGCATTTT
TRBV19	TRBD2	NA	TRBJ2-3	CASSPSGGTDTQYF	TGTGCCAGTAGTCCTAGCGGGGGCACAGATACGCAGTATTTT
TRBV19	NA	NA	TRBJ2-7	CASSTATYEQYF	TGTGCCTCCTCGACAGCAACCTACGAGCAGTACTTC
TRBV25-1	NA	NA	TRBJ2-7	CASSEPAGVFHEQYF	TGTGCCAGCAGTGAACCGGCAGGGGTGTTCCACGAGCAGTACTTC
TRBV4-1	NA	few	TRBJ2-3	CASSQVWPSTDTQYF	TGCGCCAGCAGCCAAGTTTGGCCTAGCACAGATACGCAGTATTTT
TRBV5-4	NA	NA	TRBJ1-2	CASSSISNNYGYTF	TGTGCCAGCAGCTCGATTTCTAATAACTATGGCTACACCTTC
TRBV6-1	NA	once	TRBJ2-7	CASSEGTHTEQYF	TGTGCCAGCAGTGAAGGAACACACACCGAGCAGTACTTC
TRBV10-3	NA	NA	TRBJ2-4	CATISGLGTDGNIQYF	TGTGCCACCATCAGCGGGCTTGGGACCGACGGAAACATTCAGTACTTC
TRBV5-8	TRBD2	NA	TRBJ2-7	CASSLRGLVAPYEQYF	TGTGCCAGCAGCTTGAGAGGACTAGTAGCGCCCTACGAGCAGTACTTC
TRBV15	TRBD1	NA	TRBJ2-7	CATSVNRGPTYEQYF	TGTGCCACCAGCGTTAACAGGGGTCCAACCTACGAGCAGTACTTC
TRBV27	TRBD2	few	TRBJ2-1	CASSLKRAGEANEQFF	TGTGCCAGCAGTTTAAAGAGGGCGGGGGAGGCCAATGAGCAGTTCTTC
TRBV5-1	NA	NA	TRBJ1-4	CASSLGATNEKLFF	TGCGCCAGCAGCTTGGGGGCAACTAATGAAAAACTGTTTTTT
TRBV11-2	TRBD1	NA	TRBJ2-2	CASSITPMTGEDTGELFF	TGTGCCAGCAGCATTACCCCCATGACAGGGGAGGACACCGGGGAGCTGTTTTTT
TRBV5-1	NA	NA	TRBJ1-6	CASSLSRDSEYNNSPLHF	TGCGCCAGCAGCTTATCTCGGGACTCGGAGTATAATAATTCACCCCTCCACTTT
TRBV29-1	TRBD1	NA	TRBJ1-1	CSAEQGEAFF	TGCAGCGCCGAACAGGGGGAAGCTTTCTTT
TRBV5-1	NA	NA	TRBJ2-3	CASSLRDQTDTQYF	TGCGCCAGCAGCTTGCGAGACCAAACAGATACGCAGTATTTT
TRBV6-4	TRBD1	NA	TRBJ2-5	CASSPTGTGETQYF	TGTGCCAGCAGTCCTACCGGGACAGGAGAGACCCAGTACTTC
TRBV2	NA	NA	TRBJ2-6	CASRDTSGANVLTF	TGTGCCAGCAGGGACACGTCTGGGGCCAACGTCCTGACTTTC
TRBV7-8	TRBD1	NA	TRBJ1-5	CASSPAPGQGTPQHF	TGTGCCAGCAGCCCGGCCCCGGGACAGGGAACGCCCCAGCATTTT
TRBV7-2	TRBD2	NA	TRBJ2-1	CASSSPAGAVGNEQFF	TGTGCCAGCAGCTCACCAGCGGGGGCGGTGGGAAATGAGCAGTTCTTC
TRBV27	TRBD2	NA	TRBJ2-5	CASSRLAGARGETQYF	TGTGCCAGCAGTCGGCTAGCGGGGGCCCGGGGGGAGACCCAGTACTTC
TRBV11-2	NA	NA	TRBJ1-5	CASSFPGKNQPQHF	TGTGCCAGCAGCTTCCCGGGGAAAAATCAGCCCCAGCATTTT